Detailed here is one T cell receptor beta chain. Here immunoSEQ multiplex PCR was the method, and the copy in TCRdb shows in-frame clones only, minus some. The repertoire includes tens of thousands of clones, around nine tenths of them detected once, and around 5.1% sits in the top ten. This record comes from a study of control samples from healthy donors and cancer patients. Trimming at V came to 4 bases and at J to 0 bases, leaving 4 bases not matched to a gene. The CDR3 has 15 amino acids. Germline V gene sequence: CDR1 SGDLS, CDR2 YYNGEE. Sample: PBMCs. V gene TRBV9 combines with J gene TRBJ2-3; TRBD2 agrees at 8 bases. This clonotype originated in a man aged 55 to 70 with colorectal cancer. CDR3: CASSLVAGSTDTQYF. The CDR3 bases are TGTGCCAGCAGCTTAGTAGCGGGGAGCACAGATACGCAGTATTTT.